This entry lists 9 T cell receptor beta chains sequenced from one sample in a study of CD8+ T cells in alopecia areata. Isolated RNA was reverse transcribed into cDNA used as the sequencing template. Assay: immunoSEQ multiplex PCR; the TCRdb copy retains only in-frame clones and omits some. The sample holds about 200,000 clones; roughly three fifths are singletons and the top ten take about 5.3%. Input material: CD8+ T cells sorted from blood. The origin of the receptors is a human donor in good health.

This chain links TRBV7-9 with TRBJ2-7, with D possibly TRBD2 on 6 matching bases. The V gene lost 5 bases and the J gene lost 5 bases, with 13 bases spanning the gap. Germline assignment: CDR1 SEHNR and CDR2 FQNEAQ (reference sequence). CDR3 length: 13 residues. The CDR3 here is CASSLVEGNEQYF. Here the CDR3 DNA reads TGTGCCAGCAGCCTAGTGGAGGGGAACGAGCAGTACTTC.

The V gene is TRBV13, the J gene TRBJ1-1, with a tentative D call TRBD1 (5 bases). The germline V gene encodes CDR1 PRHDT and CDR2 FYEKMQ (reference sequence). The V and J ends lost 0 bases and 5 bases respectively, with 10 bases between them. The CDR3 covers 14 residues. CDR3 residues: CASSLGDRTTEAFF. The CDR3 region has the DNA TGTGCCAGCAGCTTAGGCGACAGAACGACTGAAGCTTTCTTT.

J is TRBJ2-5 and V is TRBV15; 7 bases agree with TRBD2. Germline assignment: CDR1 LNHNV and CDR2 YYDKDF (reference sequence). The CDR3 sequence is 14 residues long. V shed 1 base and J 5 bases; nucleotides not matched to a gene: 4. The CDR3 loop is CATSRGTAGETQYF. The CDR3 nucleotides read TGTGCCACCAGCAGAGGAACAGCGGGGGAGACCCAGTACTTC.

This clone has just one count. This rearrangement joins TRBV27 to TRBJ1-5; D unresolved. Trimming stripped 4 bases from V and 2 bases from J, with 9 bases between. The CDR3 runs to 14 residues. Germline V gene sequence: CDR1 MNHEY, CDR2 SMNVEV (reference sequence). The chain's CDR3 is CASSWGVGNQPQHF. CDR3 DNA sequence: TGTGCCAGCAGTTGGGGAGTTGGCAATCAGCCCCAGCATTTT.

CDR3 bases: TGCAGCGTTGAGGGTACAGGGGGTAGCTTCACAGATACGCAGTATTTT. It specifies CSVEGTGGSFTDTQYF. The chain recombines TRBV29-1 with TRBJ2-3, with 8 bases that match TRBD1. This CDR3 region has 16 residues. The junction had 10 bases not matched to a gene; V was cut back by 3 bases and J by 2 bases. CDR1 and CDR2 (germline): SQVTM, ANQGSEA.

This rearrangement joins TRBV13 to TRBJ1-2; D not resolved. Germline values: CDR1 PRHDT, CDR2 FYEKMQ (reference sequence). This CDR3 comprises 13 residues. The germline V and J ends were trimmed by 5 bases and 1 base, with 8 bases remaining between them. The CDR3 bases are TGTGCCAGCAGCCCCGACGGTAACTATGGCTACACCTTC. Protein sequence: CASSPDGNYGYTF.

The chain combines TRBV27 with TRBJ1-1, with a possible D match to TRBD1 (5 bases). CDR1 and CDR2 from the germline V gene are MNHEY and SMNVEV (reference sequence). Trimming cost V 0 bases and J 4 bases, with 12 bases left between them. The CDR3 consists of 15 residues. The CDR3 loop is CASSLSSGLGTEAFF. CDR3 sequence (DNA): TGTGCCAGCAGTTTATCGTCAGGGTTGGGCACTGAAGCTTTCTTT.

The chain uses TRBV5-6 and TRBJ1-2; D may be TRBD1 (6 bases). CDR3 length: 13 amino acids. Trimming pared 0 bases from V and 5 bases from J, leaving 8 bases between. CDR1 SGHDT and CDR2 YYEEEE come from the germline V gene. CDR3 sequence reads: CASSLARGYGYTF. CDR3 coding DNA: TGTGCCAGCAGCTTGGCCAGGGGTTATGGCTACACCTTC.

This clone appeared a few times. This same CDR3 is encoded by further DNA sequences in the sample. The rearrangement links TRBV7-9 to TRBJ2-1, with 10 bases lining up with TRBD1. The CDR3 spans 14 residues. V dropped 3 bases and J dropped 7; count of bases not matched to a gene: 3. Germline assignment: CDR1 SEHNR and CDR2 FQNEAQ (reference sequence). DNA for the CDR3: TGTGCCAGCAGCTTGCCGGGACAGGGGAATGAGCAGTTCTTC. This sequence encodes CASSLPGQGNEQFF. The complete variable domain, with remaining parts taken from reference TRBV7-9 and TRBJ2-1, reads DTGVSQNPRHKITKRGQNVTFRCDPISEHNRLYWYRQTLGQGPEFLTYFQNEAQLEKSRLLSDRFSAERPKGSFSTLEIQRTEQGDSAMYLCASSLPGQGNEQFFGPGTRLTVL.